A single sample gave rise to the 9 T cell receptor beta chains below, sequenced in a study of cytomegalovirus exposure and HLA in healthy donors. Both 60 Vbeta primers and 13 Jbeta primers went into the PCR. Data came from immunoSEQ multiplex PCR; TCRdb stores just in-frame clones and leaves some out. The table includes hundreds of thousands of clones, 70% to 85% detected once. Sequenced: PBMCs. All receptors come from a woman in her thirties or forties in good health and CMV-seronegative.

The J gene is TRBJ1-5, the V gene TRBV2; D is uncertain. The germline V gene has CDR1 SNHLY and CDR2 FYNNEI. This CDR3 contains 15 residues. V was shortened by 3 bases and J by 5 bases, with 14 bases between the two germline ends. The CDR3 reads CASSEIPPVYQPQHF. The CDR3 DNA follows: TGTGCCAGCAGTGAGATACCCCCAGTGTATCAGCCCCAGCATTTT. Drawing the rest from reference TRBV2 and TRBJ1-5, the complete variable domain is EPEVTQTPSHQVTQMGQEVILRCVPISNHLYFYWYRQILGQKVEFLVSFYNNEISEKSEIFDDQFSVERPDGSNFTLKIRSTKLEDSAMYFCASSEIPPVYQPQHFGDGTRLSIL.

The chain carries TRBV5-1 and TRBJ2-5; a weak D match, TRBD1 (7 bases). The CDR3 is 14 amino acids. Trimming cost V 1 base and J 2 bases, with 9 bases left between them. The V gene's germline CDR1 is SGHRS and CDR2 YFSETQ. CDR3 coding DNA: TGCGCCAGCAGCTTGCAGGGGGGACAAGAGACCCAGTACTTC. Protein: CASSLQGGQETQYF. Full variable domain (rest looked up from reference TRBV5-1 and TRBJ2-5): KAGVTQTPRYLIKTRGQQVTLSCSPISGHRSVSWYQQTPGQGLQFLFEYFSETQRNKGNFPGRFSGRQFSNSRSEMNVSTLELGDSALYLCASSLQGGQETQYFGPGTRLLVL.

The V gene is TRBV5-5, the J gene TRBJ1-1; D is possibly TRBD1 (5 bases). CDR1 is SGHKS, CDR2 YYEKEE, per germline (reference sequence). Trimming shortened V by 3 bases and J by 4 bases, and 7 bases separated the two germline ends. The CDR3 runs to 12 residues. The CDR3 reads CASSSGGTEAFF. The CDR3 region has the DNA TGTGCCAGCAGCTCGGGGGGCACTGAAGCTTTCTTT. Supplemented by reference TRBV5-5 and TRBJ1-1, the full variable domain reads DAGVTQSPTHLIKTRGQQVTLRCSPISGHKSVSWYQQVLGQGPQFIFQYYEKEERGRGNFPDRFSARQFPNYSSELNVNALLLGDSALYLCASSSGGTEAFFGQGTRLTVV.

The V call is TRBV7-3, the J call TRBJ1-3, with D tentatively TRBD1 (6 bases). V was shortened by 5 bases and J by 7 bases, with 15 bases between the two germline ends. Germline values: CDR1 SGHTA, CDR2 FQGTGA. The CDR3 sequence is 14 residues long. CDR3: CASSIRQVENTIYF. The CDR3 nucleotides are TGTGCCAGCAGCATCCGACAGGTGGAGAACACCATATATTTT.

J is TRBJ2-6 and V is TRBV25-1; D is possibly TRBD2 (7 bases). Germline V gene data show CDR1 as MGHDK and CDR2 as SYGVNS. Trimming took 6 bases from V and 2 from J, leaving 14 bases between them. The CDR3 extends over 16 amino acids. CDR3 sequence: CASSKGGGTGANVLTF. The CDR3 DNA sequence: TGTGCCAGCAGCAAAGGGGGAGGGACTGGGGCCAACGTCCTGACTTTC.

V usage is TRBV30 and J usage is TRBJ2-5, with 7 bases identical to TRBD2. CDR1 GTSNPN and CDR2 SVGIG come from the germline V gene (reference sequence). The CDR3 length is 15 residues. The V and J ends lost 5 bases and 5 bases, in that order; junction bases with no gene match: 14. CDR3 DNA sequence: TGTGCCTGGGGCGGGTTGGCTAGCGGTAGGGAGACCCAGTACTTC. It codes for CAWGGLASGRETQYF.

The chain employs TRBV10-3 and TRBJ2-5; TRBD2 agrees at 9 bases. CDR1 and CDR2 (germline): ENHRY, SYGVKD. V trimming: 5 bases; J trimming: 5 bases; junction bases outside the gene matches: 12. This CDR3 has 16 amino acids. The CDR3 DNA follows: TGTGCCATCAGTAATAGCGGGGGCCTCCTCGGGGAGACCCAGTACTTC. Its translation: CAISNSGGLLGETQYF.

This sequence joins TRBV10-1 and TRBJ1-1, with 7 bases identical to TRBD1. Trimming at V came to 5 bases and at J to 6 bases, leaving 6 bases not matched to a gene. Germline CDR1 reads WNHNN; CDR2 reads SYGVQD (reference sequence). The CDR3 has 13 residues. The CDR3 is CASSRDSSSEAFF. The CDR3 DNA reads TGCGCCAGCAGTCGGGACAGCTCATCTGAAGCTTTCTTT.

Worth noting for this clone: The sample has other DNA sequences that encode this CDR3 too. The chain uses TRBV9 and TRBJ1-2, with 9 bases matching TRBD1. This CDR3 has 14 residues. Germline V gene sequence: CDR1 SGDLS, CDR2 YYNGEE. V was pared by 0 bases and J by 5 bases, with 2 bases of the junction left unmatched. CDR3 sequence: CASSVGTGDYGYTF. The CDR3 DNA sequence: TGTGCCAGCAGCGTAGGGACAGGGGATTATGGCTACACCTTC.